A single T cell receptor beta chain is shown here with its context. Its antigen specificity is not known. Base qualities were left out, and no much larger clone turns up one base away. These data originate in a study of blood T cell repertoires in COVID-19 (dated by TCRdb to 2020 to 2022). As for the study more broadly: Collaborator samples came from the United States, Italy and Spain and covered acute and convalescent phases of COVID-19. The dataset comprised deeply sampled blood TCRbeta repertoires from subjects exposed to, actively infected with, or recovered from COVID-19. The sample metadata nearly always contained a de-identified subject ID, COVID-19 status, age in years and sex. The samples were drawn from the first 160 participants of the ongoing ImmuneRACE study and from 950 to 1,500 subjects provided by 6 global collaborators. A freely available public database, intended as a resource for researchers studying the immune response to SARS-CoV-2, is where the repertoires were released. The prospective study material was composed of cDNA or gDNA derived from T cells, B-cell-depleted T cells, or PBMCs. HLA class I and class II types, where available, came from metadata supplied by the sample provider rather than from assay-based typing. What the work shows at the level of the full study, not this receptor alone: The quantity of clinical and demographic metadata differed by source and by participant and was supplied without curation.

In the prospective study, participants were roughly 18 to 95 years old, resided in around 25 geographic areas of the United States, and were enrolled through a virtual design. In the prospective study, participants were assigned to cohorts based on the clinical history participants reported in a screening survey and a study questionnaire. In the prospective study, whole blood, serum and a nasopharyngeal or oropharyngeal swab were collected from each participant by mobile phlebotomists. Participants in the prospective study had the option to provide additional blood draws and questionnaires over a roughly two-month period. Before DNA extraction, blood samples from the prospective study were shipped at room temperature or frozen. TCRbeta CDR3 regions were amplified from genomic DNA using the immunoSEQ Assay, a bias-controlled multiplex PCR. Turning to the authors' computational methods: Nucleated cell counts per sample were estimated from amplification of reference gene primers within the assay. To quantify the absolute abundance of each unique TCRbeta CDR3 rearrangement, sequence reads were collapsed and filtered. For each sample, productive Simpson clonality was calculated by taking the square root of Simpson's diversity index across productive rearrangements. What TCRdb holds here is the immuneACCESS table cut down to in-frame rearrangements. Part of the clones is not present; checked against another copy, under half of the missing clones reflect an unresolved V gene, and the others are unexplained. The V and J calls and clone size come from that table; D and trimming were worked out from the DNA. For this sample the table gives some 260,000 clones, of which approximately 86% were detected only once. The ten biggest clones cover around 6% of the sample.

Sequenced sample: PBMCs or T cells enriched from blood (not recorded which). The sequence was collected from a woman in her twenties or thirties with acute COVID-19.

The DNA sequence follows: TGTGCCAGCAGTGTTCGGCTAGCGGCCCGCACAGATACGCAGTATTTT. It is translated as CASSVRLAARTDTQYF. The chain was built from TRBV6-1 and TRBJ2-3, with 7 bases matching TRBD2. Taken from the germline V gene, the CDR1 and CDR2 loops are MNHNS and SASEGT. V trim: 4 bases; J trim: 1 base; unmatched bases: 8. The CDR3 goes from the cysteine to the phenylalanine over 16 residues. Only CDR3 DNA is held: 48 bases, read in frame from base 1.